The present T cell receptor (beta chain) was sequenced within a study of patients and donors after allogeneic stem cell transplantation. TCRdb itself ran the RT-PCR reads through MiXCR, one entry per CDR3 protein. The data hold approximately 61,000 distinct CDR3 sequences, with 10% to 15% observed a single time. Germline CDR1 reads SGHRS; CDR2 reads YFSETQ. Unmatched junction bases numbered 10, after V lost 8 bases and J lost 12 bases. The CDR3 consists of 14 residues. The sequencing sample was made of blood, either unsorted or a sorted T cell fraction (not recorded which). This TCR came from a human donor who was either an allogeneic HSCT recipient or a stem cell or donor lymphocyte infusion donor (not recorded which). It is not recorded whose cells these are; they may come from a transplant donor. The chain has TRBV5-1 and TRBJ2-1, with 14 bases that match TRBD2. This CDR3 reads CASSGLAGALGQFF. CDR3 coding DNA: TGCGCCAGTTCGGGACTAGCGGGAGCTTTAGGGCAGTTCTTC.